The next 10 T cell receptor beta chains were all read from a single sample in a study of OX40 agonist ivuxolimab in advanced cancers. Measured with immunoSEQ multiplex PCR; TCRdb has only the in-frame clones, and not every one. The sample includes about 46,000 clones, 85% to 90% seen only once; the top ten take approximately 11%. The sample here was CD4+ or CD8+ T cells sorted from blood, taken in a trial of the OX40 agonist ivuxolimab. These receptors were obtained from an adult with an advanced solid tumor such as melanoma, head and neck, liver or kidney cancer.

The chain employs TRBV5-1 and TRBJ2-7; no reliable D call. The CDR3 extends over 11 amino acids. Trimming took off 4 bases at V and 4 bases at J, with 6 bases between the two ends. Germline CDR1 reads SGHRS; CDR2 reads YFSETQ. CDR3 nucleotides: TGCGCCAGCAGCGAACAATACGAGCAGTACTTC. Its protein is CASSEQYEQYF.

V gene TRBV27 combines with J gene TRBJ1-5; the D is unclear. Deletions cut 2 bases from V and 0 bases from J, with 8 bases between. Per germline, CDR1 MNHEY and CDR2 SMNVEV (reference sequence). CDR3 length equals 15 residues. The CDR3 region is CASSLGGYSNQPQHF. CDR3 DNA: TGTGCCAGCAGTTTAGGAGGGTATAGCAATCAGCCCCAGCATTTT.

The rearrangement joins TRBV7-9 to TRBJ2-3; no firm D call. CDR3 length: 14 residues. The ends were cut back, 5 bases at V and 0 bases at J, with 9 bases in the middle. CDR1 SEHNR and CDR2 FQNEAQ come from the germline V gene (reference sequence). The CDR3 here is CASSGRSSTDTQYF. The CDR3, as DNA: TGTGCCAGCAGCGGACGGTCTAGCACAGATACGCAGTATTTT. The whole variable domain, filled in from reference TRBV7-9 and TRBJ2-3, reads DTGVSQNPRHKITKRGQNVTFRCDPISEHNRLYWYRQTLGQGPEFLTYFQNEAQLEKSRLLSDRFSAERPKGSFSTLEIQRTEQGDSAMYLCASSGRSSTDTQYFGPGTRLTVL.

The chain is built from TRBV5-1 and TRBJ2-5; D possibly corresponds to TRBD2 (5 bases). The J call may be in error: the DNA end matches TRBJ2-7 better. The CDR3 covers 15 residues. Germline lookup yields CDR1 SGHRS and CDR2 YFSETQ. CDR3 nucleotide sequence: TGCGCCAGCAGCCCAGAGCCGGGATTGAACGACGAGCAGTACTTC. It codes for CASSPEPGLNDEQYF.

V is TRBV4-1 and J is TRBJ1-1; maybe TRBD1 (5 bases). There are 15 residues in the CDR3. The V end lost 4 bases, the J end lost 4 bases, and 16 bases lay between the germline ends. Germline loops: CDR1 MGHRA, CDR2 YSYEKL. The CDR3: CASSPMRGKGTEAFF. The DNA of the CDR3 is TGCGCCAGCAGCCCTATGAGGGGCAAGGGCACTGAAGCTTTCTTT.

The V gene is TRBV14, the J gene TRBJ2-7, with D tentatively TRBD2 (7 bases). Per the germline V gene, CDR1 is SGHDN and CDR2 is FVKESK. The CDR3 length is 17 residues. V lost 3 bases to trimming and J lost 7 bases, with 25 bases between them. Here the CDR3 reads CASSHPRTPGGLVEQYF. In DNA, the CDR3 is TGTGCCAGCAGCCATCCCCGAACGCCGGGGGGCCTAGTGGAGCAGTACTTC.

This chain joins TRBV7-2 and TRBJ1-1; no clear D. The CDR3 loop spans 14 amino acids. The germline gives CDR1 SGHTA, CDR2 FQGNSA. Trimming stripped 4 bases from V and 0 bases from J, with 9 bases between. The CDR3 DNA reads TGTGCCAGCAGCTCCTCAATCTTGAACACTGAAGCTTTCTTT. Translated: CASSSSILNTEAFF.

The chain carries TRBV27 and TRBJ2-7; no definite D call. Trimming left V 6 bases short and J 5 bases short, with 8 bases between. There are 11 residues in the CDR3. Per germline, CDR1 MNHEY and CDR2 SMNVEV (reference sequence). This CDR3 is CASRWADEQYF. The CDR3 bases are TGTGCCAGCAGATGGGCCGACGAGCAGTACTTC.

The J gene is TRBJ2-5, the V gene TRBV7-6, with 12 bases lining up with TRBD2. The CDR3 has 15 amino acids. With V trimmed by 6 bases and J by 4 bases, 6 bases remained unmatched. CDR1 SGHVS and CDR2 FNYEAQ come from the germline V gene. The CDR3 is CASRYLAGGSETQYF. The CDR3 DNA sequence: TGTGCCAGCAGATATCTAGCGGGGGGGTCAGAGACCCAGTACTTC.

This clone was picked up a small number of times. The chain is built from TRBV7-2 and TRBJ2-1; no firm D call. V was cut by 4 bases and J by 9 bases, with 22 bases left in between. From germline, CDR1 is SGHTA and CDR2 FQGNSA. The CDR3 covers 16 residues. The chain's CDR3 is CASSSPDHSTRIEQFF. CDR3 coding DNA: TGTGCCAGCAGCTCCCCTGACCACTCAACGCGGATTGAGCAGTTCTTC.